These T cell receptor beta chains were read from a single sample in a study of blood T cell repertoires in COVID-19. Generated by immunoSEQ multiplex PCR, the TCRdb table keeps only in-frame clones and is missing some. The sample comprises hundreds of thousands of clones, roughly 83% of which are singletons, and 27% rests with the top ten. The source material was peripheral blood. The origin of the receptors is a middle-aged man with acute or convalescent COVID-19. CDR3s include the opening cysteine and the closing phenylalanine or tryptophan. Clone size appears in some rows only: once, few, many, or a class for an expanded clone.

v_gene: TRBV6-4
j_gene: TRBJ1-1
abundance: few
CDR3aa: CASSDEFDTEAFF

v_gene: TRBV29-1
j_gene: TRBJ1-1
abundance: NA
CDR3aa: CSVAAGRGTEAFF

v_gene: TRBV10-1
j_gene: TRBJ1-1
abundance: NA
CDR3aa: CASSGVTGNTEAFF

v_gene: TRBV2
j_gene: TRBJ2-7
abundance: NA
CDR3aa: CASRRSYEQYF

v_gene: TRBV2
j_gene: TRBJ2-7
abundance: few
CDR3aa: CASRTAPYEQYF

v_gene: TRBV19
j_gene: TRBJ2-3
abundance: NA
CDR3aa: CASSIQSGLPTTDTQYF

v_gene: TRBV18
j_gene: TRBJ2-5
abundance: NA
CDR3aa: CASSLNGGGNQETQYF

v_gene: TRBV6-2/TRBV6-3
j_gene: TRBJ1-1
abundance: NA
CDR3aa: CASSGSGTGGEAFF

v_gene: TRBV2
j_gene: TRBJ1-1
abundance: NA
CDR3aa: CASLRRVGTEAFF

v_gene: TRBV12-3/TRBV12-4
j_gene: TRBJ1-5
abundance: NA
CDR3aa: CASSGGQVMGKHF

v_gene: TRBV6-1
j_gene: TRBJ1-4
abundance: NA
CDR3aa: CASSDGTLNEKLFF

v_gene: TRBV7-2
j_gene: TRBJ1-4
abundance: NA
CDR3aa: CASSLAGTDEKLFF

v_gene: TRBV13
j_gene: TRBJ1-1
abundance: NA
CDR3aa: CASSSWGGLPGTEAFF

v_gene: TRBV7-3
j_gene: TRBJ1-1
abundance: NA
CDR3aa: CASSLDREAEAFF

v_gene: TRBV30
j_gene: TRBJ1-2
abundance: NA
CDR3aa: CAWSAGSGEVRSGYTF

v_gene: TRBV19
j_gene: TRBJ2-3
abundance: NA
CDR3aa: CASKKGQGDTQYF

v_gene: TRBV10-3
j_gene: TRBJ2-4
abundance: NA
CDR3aa: CAISQLAGENIQYF

v_gene: TRBV10-3
j_gene: TRBJ1-3
abundance: few
CDR3aa: CAISRTGQGAGNTIYF

v_gene: TRBV28
j_gene: TRBJ1-5
abundance: NA
CDR3aa: CASREPDSPWGNQPQHF

v_gene: TRBV18
j_gene: TRBJ1-6
abundance: NA
CDR3aa: CASSQRSVGQGTSPLHF

v_gene: TRBV7-2
j_gene: TRBJ2-7
abundance: once
CDR3aa: CASSLALQGILHEQYF

v_gene: TRBV4-2
j_gene: TRBJ2-5
abundance: NA
CDR3aa: CASSQGWRGSEETQYF

v_gene: TRBV19
j_gene: TRBJ2-2
abundance: NA
CDR3aa: CASSPGGTNTGELFF

v_gene: TRBV15
j_gene: TRBJ2-1
abundance: NA
CDR3aa: CATSRDINFGGEQFF

v_gene: TRBV29-1
j_gene: TRBJ2-5
abundance: NA
CDR3aa: CSVEKFGRETQYF